This T cell receptor beta chain was sequenced in a study of sequential checkpoint blockade in melanoma. Overall study: Randomization was 1:1 between first-line nivolumab→ipilimumab and ipilimumab→nivolumab. Maintenance nivolumab came after either treatment sequence.

Treatment given: randomized to nivolumab then ipilimumab (arm A) or the reverse (arm B). None of the patients previously received DNA-damaging chemotherapy. Sorted cells were live CD3+CD8+, lacking CD19 and CD56, from PBMCs. The assay was immunoSEQ multiplex PCR, and TCRdb's table has in-frame clones only and misses some. The table includes fewer than 25,000 clones, 75% to 90% detected once. The CDR3 is 14 residues long. Deletions cut 3 bases from V and 6 bases from J, with 15 bases between. Germline CDR1 is MNHEY and CDR2 is SVGAGI. This chain joins TRBV6-5 and TRBJ2-7, with a weak D call TRBD1 (5 bases). Sequences were derived from CD8+ T cells sorted from blood (inferred from file names), sampled from a patient given nivolumab and ipilimumab in sequence. This TCR came from a human donor with melanoma. The CDR3 reads CASSYRFGAGEQYF. The CDR3 nucleotides read TGTGCCAGCAGTTATAGATTTGGGGCTGGCGAGCAGTACTTC.